The rows below give T cell receptor beta chains drawn from one sample of a study of blood T cell repertoires in COVID-19. The data were produced by immunoSEQ multiplex PCR, yet TCRdb's version contains in-frame clones alone and is incomplete. The table includes about 500,000 clones, around 90% detected once. Sequencing was performed on PBMCs or T cells enriched from blood (not recorded which). Receptors were obtained from a woman aged 18 to 35 who had recovered from COVID-19. CDR3s include the opening cysteine and the closing phenylalanine or tryptophan. A D gene is named only where the DNA matches it firmly. A clone size is listed for some rows: how often the clone was seen (once, few, many), or a class if it is expanded.

abundance: .; j_gene: TRBJ2-3; d_gene: .; v_gene: TRBV28; CDR3aa: CASSEQRTASTDTQYF; CDR3nt: TGTGCCAGCAGCGAACAACGGACAGCCAGCACAGATACGCAGTATTTT
abundance: .; j_gene: TRBJ2-5; d_gene: TRBD1; v_gene: TRBV6-1; CDR3aa: CASSDGTGKTQYF; CDR3nt: TGTGCCAGCAGTGATGGGACAGGGAAGACCCAGTACTTC
abundance: once; j_gene: TRBJ1-5; d_gene: .; v_gene: TRBV19; CDR3aa: CASNGDYSNQPQHF; CDR3nt: TGTGCCAGTAACGGAGATTATAGCAATCAGCCCCAGCATTTT
abundance: .; j_gene: TRBJ2-1; d_gene: .; v_gene: TRBV7-9; CDR3aa: CASSSPFESRNEQFF; CDR3nt: TGTGCCAGCAGCTCCCCCTTCGAATCGAGGAATGAGCAGTTCTTC
abundance: .; j_gene: TRBJ1-5; d_gene: TRBD1; v_gene: TRBV5-5; CDR3aa: CASSPGQGAHNQPQHF; CDR3nt: TGTGCCAGCAGCCCCGGACAGGGGGCCCACAATCAGCCCCAGCATTTT
abundance: .; j_gene: TRBJ1-1; d_gene: .; v_gene: TRBV6-1; CDR3aa: CASSDRGRNTVAFF; CDR3nt: TGTGCCAGCAGTGACAGGGGCCGAAACACTGTAGCTTTCTTT
abundance: .; j_gene: TRBJ2-1; d_gene: .; v_gene: TRBV28; CDR3aa: CASSFFDEQFF; CDR3nt: TGTGCCAGCAGTTTCTTTGATGAGCAGTTCTTC
abundance: .; j_gene: TRBJ2-3; d_gene: .; v_gene: TRBV2; CDR3aa: CASRLDTDTDTQYF; CDR3nt: TGTGCCAGCAGGCTGGACACGGACACAGATACGCAGTATTTT
abundance: .; j_gene: TRBJ1-4; d_gene: .; v_gene: TRBV29-1; CDR3aa: CSVDLNEKLFF; CDR3nt: TGCAGCGTTGACTTAAATGAAAAACTGTTTTTT
abundance: .; j_gene: TRBJ2-3; d_gene: TRBD2; v_gene: TRBV25-1; CDR3aa: CASSSGTTSSDTQYF; CDR3nt: TGTGCCAGCAGTTCCGGGACTACCTCATCAGATACGCAGTATTTT
abundance: .; j_gene: TRBJ2-2; d_gene: .; v_gene: TRBV7-9; CDR3aa: CASSPRATPTRAGELFF; CDR3nt: TGTGCCAGCAGCCCCCGGGCCACACCAACTAGGGCCGGGGAGCTGTTTTTT
abundance: once; j_gene: TRBJ2-2; d_gene: TRBD2; v_gene: TRBV25-1; CDR3aa: CASSDPSGGASGELFF; CDR3nt: TGTGCCAGCAGTGACCCCAGCGGGGGGGCCTCCGGGGAGCTGTTTTTT
abundance: few; j_gene: TRBJ1-1; d_gene: .; v_gene: TRBV4-2; CDR3aa: CASSQEGRGNTEAFF; CDR3nt: TGTGCCAGCAGCCAAGAGGGCAGGGGGAACACTGAAGCTTTCTTT
abundance: few; j_gene: TRBJ1-3; d_gene: TRBD1; v_gene: TRBV15; CDR3aa: CATSRETGAGNTIYF; CDR3nt: TGTGCCACCAGCAGAGAGACAGGGGCTGGAAACACCATATATTTT
abundance: once; j_gene: TRBJ2-1; d_gene: TRBD2; v_gene: TRBV29-1; CDR3aa: CSAPTSGAYNEQFF; CDR3nt: TGCAGCGCTCCGACTAGCGGCGCCTACAATGAGCAGTTCTTC